This T cell receptor (beta chain) was obtained from a study of a mutant IDH1 vaccine in newly diagnosed glioma. Study background: Treated patients were approximately 62% male, roughly 38% female, mean age around 40 years. Earlier therapy was either radiotherapy, temozolomide, or both, and most got both. Broader study findings: In about 93% of patients, immune responses induced by the vaccine occurred.

The V and J ends lost 0 bases and 6 bases respectively, with 12 bases between them. The CDR3 runs 14 residues. CDR1 is SGHRS and CDR2 is YFSETQ in the germline V gene. Clones were read by immunoSEQ multiplex PCR, and TCRdb kept only the in-frame ones, dropping some. The sample lists approximately 52,000 clones, about 74% occurring once. Time point here: baseline, week 1 (first vaccination visit). Treatment meaning: pre-vaccination baseline after standard-of-care therapy. Notes on this clone: No antigen is known for it.

This sequence joins TRBV5-1 and TRBJ1-1, with D uncertain. The source of this sequence is a woman between 40 and 55 years old with glioma. Here the sequenced sample was PBMCs, taken from a glioma patient treated with radiotherapy, temozolomide or both. Here the CDR3 DNA reads TGCGCCAGCAGCTTGGTACCGGGAAACGCTGAAGCTTTCTTT. It encodes CASSLVPGNAEAFF.